Shown below are 9 T cell receptor beta chains from a single sample sequenced in a study of OX40 agonist ivuxolimab in advanced cancers. The table came from immunoSEQ multiplex PCR; TCRdb's copy has only in-frame clones and leaves some out. The sample lists over 65,000 clones; 90% were seen once. The sequencing used CD4+ or CD8+ T cells sorted from blood, collected in a trial of the OX40 agonist ivuxolimab. The receptors derive from an adult with an advanced solid tumor such as melanoma, head and neck, liver or kidney cancer.

This chain links TRBV7-3 with TRBJ2-5; no firm D call. This CDR3 comprises 15 residues. V dropped 1 base and J dropped 4 bases, with 13 bases sitting between them. Germline-derived CDR1 and CDR2 are SGHTA and FQGTGA. The CDR3 coding sequence is TGTGCCAGCAGCTTAAACGGGCAGCGAGGAGAGACCCAGTACTTC. Encoded protein: CASSLNGQRGETQYF.

V and J are TRBV5-1 and TRBJ2-1; 8 bases fit TRBD2. The J segment lost 2 bases and the V segment lost 3 bases, leaving 7 bases of the junction unmatched. Germline V lookup: CDR1 SGHRS, CDR2 YFSETQ. The CDR3 totals 16 residues. For the CDR3, the DNA is TGCGCCAGCAGCTCAAGCGGGGGTCAGCCCTACAATGAGCAGTTCTTC. Its protein is CASSSSGGQPYNEQFF.

This chain joins TRBV10-3 and TRBJ2-7; D remains unclear. Germline V gene sequence: CDR1 ENHRY, CDR2 SYGVKD. V was cut by 2 bases and J by 2 bases, with 7 bases left in between. This CDR3 contains 13 residues. The CDR3 here is CAISEPATYEQYF. Written as DNA, the CDR3 is TGTGCCATCAGTGAGCCGGCGACCTACGAGCAGTACTTC.

This chain uses TRBV19 with TRBJ1-1; tentative D call: TRBD1 (5 bases). Germline-derived CDR1 and CDR2 are LNHDA and SQIVND (reference sequence). The V and J ends lost 5 bases and 4 bases respectively, with 11 bases between them. CDR3 size: 13 residues. CDR3 amino acids: CASSEHRTTEAFF. The CDR3 DNA reads as TGTGCCAGTAGTGAACACAGGACCACTGAAGCTTTCTTT.

The chain carries TRBV5-4 and TRBJ2-2; 13 nucleotides line up with TRBD2. The CDR3 contains 17 residues. Germline V CDR1 and CDR2: SGHNT, YYREEE (reference sequence). V gave up 4 bases and J gave up 5 bases; unmatched junction bases: 8. CDR3: CASSLLAGGPRTGELFF. CDR3 sequence (DNA): TGTGCCAGCAGCCTACTAGCGGGAGGGCCGCGAACCGGGGAGCTGTTTTTT.

The chain is built from TRBV6-5 and TRBJ1-6, with D possibly being TRBD1 (6 bases). V gave up 5 bases and J gave up 8 bases, with 16 bases separating them. The CDR3 totals 15 residues. Germline V lookup: CDR1 MNHEY, CDR2 SVGAGI. DNA for the CDR3: TGTGCCAGCAGTCCCGGACAGAATCGCGATTCACCCCTCCACTTT. The encoded protein is CASSPGQNRDSPLHF.

V gene TRBV5-4 combines with J gene TRBJ2-3; no reliable D call. Trimming removed 2 bases from V and 2 bases from J, with 6 bases in between. This CDR3 region has 13 residues. Looked up from germline, CDR1 is SGHNT and CDR2 is YYREEE (reference sequence). The CDR3 region has the DNA TGTGCCAGCAGCTTTCTTAACACAGATACGCAGTATTTT. This translates into CASSFLNTDTQYF.

The rearrangement uses TRBV28 and TRBJ2-7, with TRBD2 matching over 7 bases. The CDR3 consists of 14 residues. Trimming removed 5 bases from V and 3 bases from J; junction bases left unmatched: 7. Germline V gene sequence: CDR1 MDHEN, CDR2 SYDVKM. This CDR3 reads CASSKLWGGYEQYF. CDR3 DNA: TGTGCCAGCAGTAAACTCTGGGGGGGCTACGAGCAGTACTTC.

This clone showed up just once. The genes are TRBV10-3 and TRBJ2-5; 7 nucleotides align to TRBD2. Trimming at V came to 8 bases and at J to 5 bases, leaving 11 bases not matched to a gene. Germline CDR1 and CDR2: ENHRY and SYGVKD. This CDR3 is 14 amino acids long. The CDR3 loop is CAIGREGFPETQYF. The CDR3 DNA reads as TGTGCCATCGGAAGGGAGGGGTTCCCGGAGACCCAGTACTTC.